A selection of T cell receptor beta chains follows, all from one sample in a study of blood T cell repertoires in COVID-19. Measured with immunoSEQ multiplex PCR; TCRdb has only the in-frame clones, and not every one. The repertoire has about 140,000 clones, 76% of them found once; the top ten carry under 6%. The sample consisted of peripheral blood. Receptor source: a woman older than 75 with active or convalescent COVID-19. Each CDR3 is given with its conserved first and last residue. The order of the fields is V gene, D gene, clone size, J gene, CDR3 protein, CDR3 DNA. D genes are given only for firm matches. Part of the rows lack a size; the others show once, few, many or a class for expanded clones.

TRBV7-3	NA	NA	TRBJ1-4	CASSFIPEQTSEKLFF	TGTGCCAGCAGCTTTATCCCCGAACAGACGTCTGAAAAACTGTTTTTT
TRBV5-1	NA	NA	TRBJ2-2	CASTPQMGELFF	TGCGCCAGCACCCCCCAAATGGGGGAGCTGTTTTTT
TRBV2	NA	NA	TRBJ1-5	CASRRAGQPNQPQHF	TGTGCCAGCAGAAGGGCCGGACAGCCAAATCAGCCCCAGCATTTT
TRBV6-1	TRBD1	NA	TRBJ1-2	CASSYTGGDYGYTF	TGTGCCAGCAGTTATACAGGGGGAGACTATGGCTACACCTTC
TRBV9	TRBD2	NA	TRBJ2-1	CASSALAGDYNEQFF	TGTGCCAGCAGCGCACTAGCGGGGGACTACAATGAGCAGTTCTTC
TRBV27	NA	NA	TRBJ1-2	CATNRGNVYTF	TGTGCCACAAATCGGGGGAACGTCTACACCTTC
TRBV5-1	TRBD1	NA	TRBJ2-1	CASSALQGVGNEQFF	TGCGCCAGCAGCGCCTTACAGGGGGTAGGGAATGAGCAGTTCTTC
TRBV19	TRBD1	NA	TRBJ1-6	CASSRPMGQGALGGNSPLHF	TGTGCCAGTAGCCGTCCTATGGGGCAGGGGGCGCTTGGAGGGAATTCACCCCTCCACTTT
TRBV5-8	NA	NA	TRBJ2-3	CASSFGDINTDTQYF	TGTGCCAGCAGCTTCGGGGACATAAACACAGATACGCAGTATTTT
TRBV5-1	NA	few	TRBJ1-6	CASSLFSSGVGNSPLHF	TGCGCCAGCAGCTTGTTTTCTTCAGGGGTGGGTAATTCACCCCTCCACTTT
TRBV7-9	TRBD1	NA	TRBJ1-2	CASSSRDRGFYGYTF	TGTGCCAGCAGCTCCCGGGACAGGGGATTCTATGGCTACACCTTC
TRBV19	TRBD2	NA	TRBJ2-1	CASSEIAGAYNEQFF	TGTGCCAGTAGTGAGATAGCGGGGGCCTACAATGAGCAGTTCTTC
TRBV4-2	TRBD1	NA	TRBJ1-2	CASSQVSKQGADGYTF	TGTGCCAGCAGCCAAGTTTCGAAACAGGGGGCGGACGGCTACACCTTC
TRBV7-3	TRBD1	once	TRBJ1-6	CASSYTGQYNSPLHF	TGTGCCAGCAGCTATACGGGACAGTATAATTCACCCCTCCACTTT
TRBV18	NA	NA	TRBJ2-3	CASSPIPSRSTDTQYF	TGTGCCAGCTCACCAATTCCTAGCCGTAGCACAGATACGCAGTATTTT
TRBV30	NA	NA	TRBJ1-2	CAWSGRFQNYGYTF	TGTGCCTGGTCGGGGAGGTTTCAGAACTATGGCTACACCTTC
TRBV28	NA	few	TRBJ1-5	CASKTGNQPQHF	TGTGCCAGCAAAACAGGTAATCAGCCCCAGCATTTT
TRBV6-4	NA	NA	TRBJ1-2	CASSDSGGIGYTF	TGTGCCAGCAGTGACTCTGGAGGCATCGGCTACACCTTC
TRBV30	NA	NA	TRBJ2-3	CASGAGMGTDTQYF	TGTGCCTCGGGGGCGGGTATGGGCACAGATACGCAGTATTTT
TRBV7-9	NA	NA	TRBJ1-1	CASSRNTEAFF	TGTGCCAGCAGCCGGAACACTGAAGCTTTCTTT
TRBV7-8	NA	NA	TRBJ1-4	CASSLLGGEKLFF	TGTGCCAGCAGCTTACTAGGTGGTGAAAAACTGTTTTTT
TRBV5-4	TRBD2	once	TRBJ2-3	CASSIGTSGGRGTDTQYF	TGTGCCAGCAGCATCGGGACTAGCGGGGGAAGGGGGACAGATACGCAGTATTTT
TRBV11-2	TRBD1	NA	TRBJ1-4	CASSPRAGGENEKLFF	TGTGCCAGCAGCCCGCGGGCAGGGGGCGAGAATGAAAAACTGTTTTTT
TRBV27	TRBD2	NA	TRBJ2-3	CASSLNKGQRGPNTQYF	TGTGCCAGCAGTTTAAATAAGGGCCAGCGGGGTCCGAATACGCAGTATTTT
TRBV19	TRBD1	NA	TRBJ1-5	CASKTRDSFNQPQHF	TGTGCCAGTAAAACACGGGACAGTTTTAATCAGCCCCAGCATTTT
TRBV19	TRBD1	NA	TRBJ1-5	CASKGQGVSNQPQHF	TGTGCCAGTAAGGGACAGGGTGTCAGCAATCAGCCCCAGCATTTT
TRBV11-3	TRBD1	NA	TRBJ1-1	CASSLIGGTGGYWVNTEAFF	TGTGCCAGCAGTCTCATTGGAGGGACAGGGGGATATTGGGTGAACACTGAAGCTTTCTTT
TRBV30	NA	NA	TRBJ1-5	CAWATGGYQPQHF	TGTGCCTGGGCGACGGGTGGCTATCAGCCCCAGCATTTT
TRBV5-4	TRBD1	NA	TRBJ1-1	CASSTDRGLRATEAFF	TGTGCCAGCAGCACTGACAGGGGGCTGAGGGCCACTGAAGCTTTCTTT
TRBV7-9	NA	medium-sized	TRBJ1-4	CASSFTSTNEKLFF	TGTGCCAGCAGCTTTACTTCAACTAATGAAAAACTGTTTTTT
TRBV19	TRBD1	NA	TRBJ2-7	CASSVRDRGSYEQYF	TGTGCCAGTAGTGTGCGGGACAGGGGCTCCTACGAGCAGTACTTC
TRBV19	NA	NA	TRBJ2-2	CASSMAVPTGELFF	TGTGCCAGTAGTATGGCAGTCCCCACCGGGGAGCTGTTTTTT
TRBV7-2	NA	NA	TRBJ1-5	CASSQGHLNSNQPQHF	TGTGCCAGCAGCCAGGGGCATCTTAACAGCAATCAGCCCCAGCATTTT
TRBV11-2	TRBD1	NA	TRBJ2-7	CASSFNRGPYEQYF	TGTGCCAGCAGCTTCAACAGGGGACCCTACGAGCAGTACTTC
TRBV3-1/TRBV3-2	TRBD1	NA	TRBJ1-1	CASSQGGQVNTEAFF	TGTGCCAGCAGCCAAGGGGGACAGGTGAACACTGAAGCTTTCTTT
TRBV30	TRBD1	NA	TRBJ1-5	CAWSSTGVSAQHF	TGTGCCTGGAGTTCGACAGGGGTGAGTGCCCAGCATTTT
TRBV5-1	TRBD1	NA	TRBJ1-6	CASSGDWTGPSPLHF	TGCGCCAGCAGCGGGGATTGGACAGGGCCTTCACCCCTCCACTTT
TRBV4-1	NA	NA	TRBJ1-1	CASSQQDSLDTEAFF	TGCGCCAGCAGCCAGCAGGACAGTTTGGACACTGAAGCTTTCTTT
TRBV28	TRBD1	many	TRBJ1-5	CASRQGSNQPQHF	TGTGCCAGCCGACAGGGGAGCAATCAGCCCCAGCATTTT
TRBV5-4	NA	NA	TRBJ1-1	CASSQRGWRNLNTEAFF	TGTGCCAGCAGCCAAAGAGGTTGGCGGAACCTGAACACTGAAGCTTTCTTT
TRBV3-1/TRBV3-2	NA	NA	TRBJ2-7	CASSSGVLAYEQYF	TGTGCCAGCAGCTCAGGGGTGCTAGCCTACGAGCAGTACTTC
TRBV11-2	TRBD1	NA	TRBJ2-1	CASSLNQQGSSRSYNEQFF	TGTGCCAGCAGCTTAAATCAACAGGGGTCTAGTAGGTCCTACAATGAGCAGTTCTTC
TRBV3-1/TRBV3-2	NA	once	TRBJ2-3	CASSPRSPGGADTQYF	TGTGCCAGCAGCCCAAGAAGTCCGGGGGGCGCAGATACGCAGTATTTT
TRBV6-4	NA	NA	TRBJ1-2	CAMNPGSGYTF	TGTGCCATGAATCCAGGATCTGGCTACACCTTC
TRBV2	TRBD1	NA	TRBJ2-2	CASRDRGVGTGELFF	TGTGCCAGCAGGGACAGGGGAGTTGGCACCGGGGAGCTGTTTTTT
TRBV11-3	NA	NA	TRBJ2-5	CASSSDTRETQYF	TGTGCCAGCAGCTCGGACACGCGGGAGACCCAGTACTTC
TRBV9	NA	once	TRBJ1-5	CASSGQADSNQPQHF	TGTGCCAGCAGCGGACAGGCAGATAGCAATCAGCCCCAGCATTTT
TRBV5-1	TRBD1	NA	TRBJ1-2	CASSPSVGTGRNYGYTF	TGCGCCAGCAGCCCGAGCGTGGGGACAGGTCGAAACTATGGCTACACCTTC
TRBV9	TRBD2	NA	TRBJ2-5	CASSEAGGPQETQYF	TGTGCCAGCAGCGAAGCGGGGGGACCCCAAGAGACCCAGTACTTC